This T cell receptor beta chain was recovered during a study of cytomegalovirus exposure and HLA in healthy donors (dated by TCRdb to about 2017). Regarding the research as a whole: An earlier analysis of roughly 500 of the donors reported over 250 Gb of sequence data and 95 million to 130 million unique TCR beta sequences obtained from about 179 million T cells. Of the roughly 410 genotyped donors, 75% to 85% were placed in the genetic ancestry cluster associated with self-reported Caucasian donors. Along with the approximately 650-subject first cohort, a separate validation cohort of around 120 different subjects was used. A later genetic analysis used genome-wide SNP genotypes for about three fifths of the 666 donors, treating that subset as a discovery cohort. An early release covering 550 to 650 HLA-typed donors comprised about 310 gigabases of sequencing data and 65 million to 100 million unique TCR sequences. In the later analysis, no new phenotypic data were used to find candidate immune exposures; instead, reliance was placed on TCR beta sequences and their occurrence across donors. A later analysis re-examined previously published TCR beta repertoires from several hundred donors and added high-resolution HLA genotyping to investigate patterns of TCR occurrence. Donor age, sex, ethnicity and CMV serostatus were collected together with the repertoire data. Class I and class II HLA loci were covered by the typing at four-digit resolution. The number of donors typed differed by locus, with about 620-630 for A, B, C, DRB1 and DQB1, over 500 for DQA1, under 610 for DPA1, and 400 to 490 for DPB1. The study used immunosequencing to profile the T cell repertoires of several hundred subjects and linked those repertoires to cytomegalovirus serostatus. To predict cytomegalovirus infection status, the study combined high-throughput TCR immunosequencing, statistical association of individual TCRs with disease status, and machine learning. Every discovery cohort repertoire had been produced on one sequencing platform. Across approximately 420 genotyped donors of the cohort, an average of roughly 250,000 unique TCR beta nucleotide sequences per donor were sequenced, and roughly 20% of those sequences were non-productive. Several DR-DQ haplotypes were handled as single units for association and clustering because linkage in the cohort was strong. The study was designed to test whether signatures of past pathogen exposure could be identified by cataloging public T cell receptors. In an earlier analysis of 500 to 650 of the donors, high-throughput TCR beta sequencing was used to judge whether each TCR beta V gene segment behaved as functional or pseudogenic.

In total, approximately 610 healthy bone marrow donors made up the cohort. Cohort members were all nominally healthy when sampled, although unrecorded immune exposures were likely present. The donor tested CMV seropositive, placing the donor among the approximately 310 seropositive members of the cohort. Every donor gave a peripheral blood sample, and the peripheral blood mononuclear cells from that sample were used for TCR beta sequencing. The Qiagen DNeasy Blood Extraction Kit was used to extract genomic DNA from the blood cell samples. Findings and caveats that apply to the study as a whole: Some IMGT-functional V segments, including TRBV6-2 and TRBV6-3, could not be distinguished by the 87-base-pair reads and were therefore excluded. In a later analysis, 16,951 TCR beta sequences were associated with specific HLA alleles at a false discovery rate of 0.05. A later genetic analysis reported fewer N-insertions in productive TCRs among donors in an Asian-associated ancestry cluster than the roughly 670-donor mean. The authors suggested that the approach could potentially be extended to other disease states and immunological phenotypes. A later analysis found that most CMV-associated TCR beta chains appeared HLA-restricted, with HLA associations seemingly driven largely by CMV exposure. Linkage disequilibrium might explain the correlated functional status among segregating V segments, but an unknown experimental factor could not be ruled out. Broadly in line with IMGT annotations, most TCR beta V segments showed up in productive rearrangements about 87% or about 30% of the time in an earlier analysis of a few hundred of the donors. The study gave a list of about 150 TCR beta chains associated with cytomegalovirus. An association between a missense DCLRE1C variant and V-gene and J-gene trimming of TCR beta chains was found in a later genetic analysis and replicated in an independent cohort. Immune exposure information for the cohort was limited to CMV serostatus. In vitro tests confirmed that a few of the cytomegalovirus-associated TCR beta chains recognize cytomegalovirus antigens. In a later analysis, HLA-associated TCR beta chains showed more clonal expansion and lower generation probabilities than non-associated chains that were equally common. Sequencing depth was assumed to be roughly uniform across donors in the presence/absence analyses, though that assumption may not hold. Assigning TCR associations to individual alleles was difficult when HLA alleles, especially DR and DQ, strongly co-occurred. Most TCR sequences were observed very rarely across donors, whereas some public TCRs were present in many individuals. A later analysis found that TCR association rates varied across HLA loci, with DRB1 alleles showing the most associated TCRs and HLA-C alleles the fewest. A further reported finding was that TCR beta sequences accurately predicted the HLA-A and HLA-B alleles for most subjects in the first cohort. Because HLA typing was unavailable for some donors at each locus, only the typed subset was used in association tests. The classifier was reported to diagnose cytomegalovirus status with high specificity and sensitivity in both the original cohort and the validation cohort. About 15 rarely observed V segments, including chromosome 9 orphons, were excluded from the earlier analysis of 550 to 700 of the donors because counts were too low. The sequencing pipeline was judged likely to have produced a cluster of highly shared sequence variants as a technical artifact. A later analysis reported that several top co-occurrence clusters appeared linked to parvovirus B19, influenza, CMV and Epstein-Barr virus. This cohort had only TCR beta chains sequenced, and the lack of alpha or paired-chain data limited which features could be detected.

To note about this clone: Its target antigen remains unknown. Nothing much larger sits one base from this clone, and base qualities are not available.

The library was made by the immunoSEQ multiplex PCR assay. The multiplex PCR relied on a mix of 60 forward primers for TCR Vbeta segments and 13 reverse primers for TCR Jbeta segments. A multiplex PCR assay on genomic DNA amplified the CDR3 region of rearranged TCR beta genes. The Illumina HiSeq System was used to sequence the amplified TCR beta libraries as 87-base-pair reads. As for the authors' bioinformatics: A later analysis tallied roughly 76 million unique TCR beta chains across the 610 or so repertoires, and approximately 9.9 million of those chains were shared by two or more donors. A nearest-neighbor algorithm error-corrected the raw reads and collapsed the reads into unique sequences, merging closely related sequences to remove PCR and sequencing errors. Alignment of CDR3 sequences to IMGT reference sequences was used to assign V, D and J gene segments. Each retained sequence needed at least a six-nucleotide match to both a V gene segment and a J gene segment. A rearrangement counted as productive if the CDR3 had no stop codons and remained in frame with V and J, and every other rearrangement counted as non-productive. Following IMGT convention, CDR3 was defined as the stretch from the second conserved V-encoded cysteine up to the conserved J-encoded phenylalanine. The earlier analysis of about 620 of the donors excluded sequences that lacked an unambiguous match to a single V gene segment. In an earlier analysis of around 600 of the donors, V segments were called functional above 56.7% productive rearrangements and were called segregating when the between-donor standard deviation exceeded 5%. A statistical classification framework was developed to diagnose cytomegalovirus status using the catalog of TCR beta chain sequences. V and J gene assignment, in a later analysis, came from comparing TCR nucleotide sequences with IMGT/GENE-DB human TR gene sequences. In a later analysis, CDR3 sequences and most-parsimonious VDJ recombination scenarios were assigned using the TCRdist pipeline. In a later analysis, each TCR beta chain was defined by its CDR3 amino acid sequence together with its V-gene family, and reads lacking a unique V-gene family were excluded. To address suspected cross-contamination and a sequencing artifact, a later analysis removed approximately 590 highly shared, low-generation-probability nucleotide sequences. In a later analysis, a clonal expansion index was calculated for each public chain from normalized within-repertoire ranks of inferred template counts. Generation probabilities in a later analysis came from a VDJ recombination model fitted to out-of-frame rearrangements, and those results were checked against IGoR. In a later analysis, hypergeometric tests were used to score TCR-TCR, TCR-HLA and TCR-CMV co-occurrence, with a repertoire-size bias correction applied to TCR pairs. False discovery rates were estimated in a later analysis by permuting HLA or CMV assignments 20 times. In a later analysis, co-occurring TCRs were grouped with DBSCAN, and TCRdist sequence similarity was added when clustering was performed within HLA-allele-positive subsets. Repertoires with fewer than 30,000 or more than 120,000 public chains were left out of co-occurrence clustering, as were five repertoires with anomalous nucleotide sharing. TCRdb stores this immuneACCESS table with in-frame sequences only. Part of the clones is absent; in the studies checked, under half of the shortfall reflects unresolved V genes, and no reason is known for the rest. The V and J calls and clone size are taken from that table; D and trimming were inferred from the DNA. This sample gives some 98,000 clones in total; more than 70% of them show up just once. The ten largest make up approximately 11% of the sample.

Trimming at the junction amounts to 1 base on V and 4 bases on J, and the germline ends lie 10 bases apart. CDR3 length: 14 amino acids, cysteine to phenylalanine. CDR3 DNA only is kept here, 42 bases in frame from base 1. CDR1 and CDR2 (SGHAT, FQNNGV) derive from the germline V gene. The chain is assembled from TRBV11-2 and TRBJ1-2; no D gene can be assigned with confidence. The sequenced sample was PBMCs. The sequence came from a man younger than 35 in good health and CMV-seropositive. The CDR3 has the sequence CASSLGPGSYGYTF. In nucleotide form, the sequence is TGTGCCAGCAGCTTAGGGCCAGGCTCCTATGGCTACACCTTC.